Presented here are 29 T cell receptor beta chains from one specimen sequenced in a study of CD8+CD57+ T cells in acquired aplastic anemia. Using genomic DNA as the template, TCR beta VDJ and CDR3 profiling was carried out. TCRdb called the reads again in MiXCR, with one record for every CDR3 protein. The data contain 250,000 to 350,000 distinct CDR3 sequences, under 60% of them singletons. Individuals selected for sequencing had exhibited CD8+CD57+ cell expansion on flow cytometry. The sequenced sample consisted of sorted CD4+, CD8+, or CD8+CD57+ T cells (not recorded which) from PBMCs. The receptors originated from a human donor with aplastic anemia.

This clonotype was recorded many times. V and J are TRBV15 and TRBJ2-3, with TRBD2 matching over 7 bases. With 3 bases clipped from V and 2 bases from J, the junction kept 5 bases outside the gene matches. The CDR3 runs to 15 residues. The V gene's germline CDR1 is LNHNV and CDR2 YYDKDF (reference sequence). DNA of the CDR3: TGTGCCACCAGCAGGGGAGGGGATCTCACAGATACGCAGTATTTT. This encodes CATSRGGDLTDTQYF.

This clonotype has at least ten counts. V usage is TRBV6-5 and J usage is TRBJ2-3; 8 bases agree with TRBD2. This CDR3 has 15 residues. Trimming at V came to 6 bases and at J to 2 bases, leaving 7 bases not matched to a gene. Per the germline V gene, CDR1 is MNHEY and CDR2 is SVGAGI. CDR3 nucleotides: TGTGCCAGCAGGGGACTAGAGGCCCCCACAGATACGCAGTATTTT. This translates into CASRGLEAPTDTQYF.

The CDR3 nucleotides read TGTGCCAGCAGTCCATCTAACGATTCACCCCTCCACTTT. Amino acid sequence: CASSPSNDSPLHF. The chain is built from TRBV2 and TRBJ1-6, with D hard to call. The V gene lost 5 bases and the J gene lost 8 bases, with 10 bases spanning the gap. CDR1 is SNHLY, CDR2 FYNNEI, per germline. The CDR3 is made up of 13 amino acids.

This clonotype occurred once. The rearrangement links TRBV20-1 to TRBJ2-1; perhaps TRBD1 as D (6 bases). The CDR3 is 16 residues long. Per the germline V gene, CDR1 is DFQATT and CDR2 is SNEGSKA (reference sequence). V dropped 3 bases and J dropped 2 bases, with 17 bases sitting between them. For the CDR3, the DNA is TGCAGTGCTAGTGGGGCAGGGGTTAGGACCTACAATGAGCAGTTCTTC. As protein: CSASGAGVRTYNEQFF.

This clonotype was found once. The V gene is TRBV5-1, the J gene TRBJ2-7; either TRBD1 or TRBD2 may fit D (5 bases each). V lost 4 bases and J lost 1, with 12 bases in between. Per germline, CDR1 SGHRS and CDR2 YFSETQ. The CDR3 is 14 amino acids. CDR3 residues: CASSRDPGSYEQYF. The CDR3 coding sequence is TGCGCCAGCAGCCGGGACCCCGGATCCTACGAGCAGTACTTC. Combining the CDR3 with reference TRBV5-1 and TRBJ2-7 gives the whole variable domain KAGVTQTPRYLIKTRGQQVTLSCSPISGHRSVSWYQQTPGQGLQFLFEYFSETQRNKGNFPGRFSGRQFSNSRSEMNVSTLELGDSALYLCASSRDPGSYEQYFGPGTRLTVT.

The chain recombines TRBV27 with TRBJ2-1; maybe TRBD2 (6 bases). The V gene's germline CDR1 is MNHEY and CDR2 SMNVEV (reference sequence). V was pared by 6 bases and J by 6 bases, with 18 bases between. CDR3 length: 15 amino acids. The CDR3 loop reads CASSDRDSPVNEQFF. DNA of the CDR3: TGTGCCAGCAGCGACCGGGACTCACCAGTCAATGAGCAGTTCTTC.

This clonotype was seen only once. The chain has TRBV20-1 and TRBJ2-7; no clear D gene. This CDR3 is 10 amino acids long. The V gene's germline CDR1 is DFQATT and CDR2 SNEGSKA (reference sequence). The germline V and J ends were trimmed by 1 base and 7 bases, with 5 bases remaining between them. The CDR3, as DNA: TGCAGTGCTAGAGGGAATGAGCAGTACTTC. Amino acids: CSARGNEQYF.

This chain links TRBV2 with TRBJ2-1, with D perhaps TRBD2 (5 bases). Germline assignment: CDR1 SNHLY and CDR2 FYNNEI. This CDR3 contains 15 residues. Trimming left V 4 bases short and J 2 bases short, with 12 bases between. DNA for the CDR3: TGTGCCAGCAGTGTAGTAACCGGGGCCTACAATGAGCAGTTCTTC. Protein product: CASSVVTGAYNEQFF. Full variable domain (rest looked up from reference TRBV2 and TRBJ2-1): EPEVTQTPSHQVTQMGQEVILRCVPISNHLYFYWYRQILGQKVEFLVSFYNNEISEKSEIFDDQFSVERPDGSNFTLKIRSTKLEDSAMYFCASSVVTGAYNEQFFGPGTRLTVL.

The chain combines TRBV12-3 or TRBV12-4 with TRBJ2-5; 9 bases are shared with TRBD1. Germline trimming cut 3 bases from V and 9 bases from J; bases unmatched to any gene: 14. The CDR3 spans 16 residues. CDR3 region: CASSFDGDRGGQPQYF. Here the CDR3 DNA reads TGTGCCAGCAGTTTTGACGGTGACAGGGGGGGTCAGCCCCAGTACTTC.

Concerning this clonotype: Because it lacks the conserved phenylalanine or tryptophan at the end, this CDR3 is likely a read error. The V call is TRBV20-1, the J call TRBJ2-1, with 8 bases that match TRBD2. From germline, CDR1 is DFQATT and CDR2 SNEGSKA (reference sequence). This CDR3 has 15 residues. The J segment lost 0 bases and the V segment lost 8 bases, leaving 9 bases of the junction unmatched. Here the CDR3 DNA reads TGCAGTACCCTACTAGCGGAGAGCTCCTACAATGAGCAGTTCTGC. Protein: CSTLLAESSYNEQFC.

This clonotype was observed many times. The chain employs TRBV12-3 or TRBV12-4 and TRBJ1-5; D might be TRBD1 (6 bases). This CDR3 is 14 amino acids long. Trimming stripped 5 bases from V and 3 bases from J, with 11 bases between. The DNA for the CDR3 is TGTGCCAGCAGTCGGACAGACCACAATCAGCCCCAGCATTTT. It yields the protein CASSRTDHNQPQHF.

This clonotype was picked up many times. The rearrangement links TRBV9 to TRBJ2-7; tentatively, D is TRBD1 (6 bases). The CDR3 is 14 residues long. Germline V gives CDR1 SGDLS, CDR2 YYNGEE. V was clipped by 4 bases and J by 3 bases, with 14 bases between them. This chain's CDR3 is CASSTGHRSYEQYF. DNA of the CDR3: TGTGCCAGCAGCACGGGACATAGAAGCTACGAGCAGTACTTC.

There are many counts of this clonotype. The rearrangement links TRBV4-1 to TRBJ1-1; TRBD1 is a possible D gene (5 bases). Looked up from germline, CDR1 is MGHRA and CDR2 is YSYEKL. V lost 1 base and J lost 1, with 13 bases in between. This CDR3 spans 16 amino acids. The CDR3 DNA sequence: TGCGCCAGCAGCCAAGCTCCCGGGACGGGGAACACTGAAGCTTTCTTT. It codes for CASSQAPGTGNTEAFF.

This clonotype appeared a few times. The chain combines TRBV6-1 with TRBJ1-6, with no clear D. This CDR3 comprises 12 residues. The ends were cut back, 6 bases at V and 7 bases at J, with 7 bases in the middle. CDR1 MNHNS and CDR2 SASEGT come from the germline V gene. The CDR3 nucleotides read TGTGCCAGCAGGGTACAGAATTCACCCCTCCACTTT. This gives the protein CASRVQNSPLHF.

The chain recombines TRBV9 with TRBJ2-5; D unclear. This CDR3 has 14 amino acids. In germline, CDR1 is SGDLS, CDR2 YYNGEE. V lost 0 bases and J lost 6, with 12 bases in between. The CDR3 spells CASSVAYGSKTQYF. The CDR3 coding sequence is TGTGCCAGCAGCGTAGCGTACGGCTCGAAGACCCAGTACTTC.

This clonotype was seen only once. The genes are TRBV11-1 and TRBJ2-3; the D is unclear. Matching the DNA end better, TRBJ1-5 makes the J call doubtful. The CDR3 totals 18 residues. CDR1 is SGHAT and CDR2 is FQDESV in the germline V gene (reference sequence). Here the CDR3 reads CASSLVAGATTSTDTQHF. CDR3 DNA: TGTGCCAGCAGCTTAGTAGCGGGAGCCACTACCAGCACAGATACGCAGCATTTT.

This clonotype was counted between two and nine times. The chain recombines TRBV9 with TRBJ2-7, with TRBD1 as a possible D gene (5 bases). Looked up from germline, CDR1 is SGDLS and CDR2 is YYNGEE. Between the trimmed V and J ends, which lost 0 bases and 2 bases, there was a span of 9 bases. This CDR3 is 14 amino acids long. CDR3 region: CASSVDQGPYEQYF. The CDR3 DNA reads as TGTGCCAGCAGCGTAGATCAGGGTCCCTACGAGCAGTACTTC. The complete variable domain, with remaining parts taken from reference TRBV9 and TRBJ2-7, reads DSGVTQTPKHLITATGQRVTLRCSPRSGDLSVYWYQQSLDQGLQFLIQYYNGEERAKGNILERFSAQQFPDLHSELNLSSLELGDSALYFCASSVDQGPYEQYFGPGTRLTVT.

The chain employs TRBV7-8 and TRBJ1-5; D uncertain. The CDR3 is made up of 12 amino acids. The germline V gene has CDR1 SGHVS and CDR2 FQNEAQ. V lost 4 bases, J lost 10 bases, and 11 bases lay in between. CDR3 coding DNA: TGTGCCAGCAGCTCCGGGCTTACTCCCCAGCATTTT. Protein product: CASSSGLTPQHF.

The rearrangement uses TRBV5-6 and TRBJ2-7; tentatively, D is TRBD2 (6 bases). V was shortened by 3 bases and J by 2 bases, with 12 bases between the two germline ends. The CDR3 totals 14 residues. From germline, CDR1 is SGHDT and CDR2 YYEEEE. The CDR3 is CASSWTTSPYEQYF. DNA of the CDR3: TGTGCCAGCAGCTGGACTACGTCTCCCTACGAGCAGTACTTC.

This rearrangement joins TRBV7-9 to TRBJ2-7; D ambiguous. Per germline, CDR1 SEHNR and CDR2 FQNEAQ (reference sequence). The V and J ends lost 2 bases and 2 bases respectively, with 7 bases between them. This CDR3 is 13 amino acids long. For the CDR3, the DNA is TGTGCCAGCAGCTTACCTGGAACCTACGAGCAGTACTTC. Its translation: CASSLPGTYEQYF.

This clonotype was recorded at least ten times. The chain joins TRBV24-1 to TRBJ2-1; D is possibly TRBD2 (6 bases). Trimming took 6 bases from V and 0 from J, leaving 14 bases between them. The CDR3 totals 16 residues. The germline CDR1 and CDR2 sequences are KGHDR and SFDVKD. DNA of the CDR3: TGTGCCACCAGTTCCCGCGGGGCTAGCTCCTACAATGAGCAGTTCTTC. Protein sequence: CATSSRGASSYNEQFF.

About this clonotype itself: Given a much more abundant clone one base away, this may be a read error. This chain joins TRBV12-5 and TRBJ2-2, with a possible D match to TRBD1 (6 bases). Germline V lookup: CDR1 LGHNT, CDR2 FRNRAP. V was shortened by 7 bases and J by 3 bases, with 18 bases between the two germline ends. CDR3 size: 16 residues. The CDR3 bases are TGTGCTAGTGTTTTACCAACAGGGTTGGACACCGGGGAGCTGTTTTTT. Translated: CASVLPTGLDTGELFF.

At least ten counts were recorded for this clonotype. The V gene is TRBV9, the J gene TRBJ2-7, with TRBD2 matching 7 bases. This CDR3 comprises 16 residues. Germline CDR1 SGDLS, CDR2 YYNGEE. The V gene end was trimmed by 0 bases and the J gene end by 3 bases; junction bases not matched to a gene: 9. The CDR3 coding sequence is TGTGCCAGCAGCGTAGGCCCCTCGGGGGGTTACTACGAGCAGTACTTC. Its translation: CASSVGPSGGYYEQYF.

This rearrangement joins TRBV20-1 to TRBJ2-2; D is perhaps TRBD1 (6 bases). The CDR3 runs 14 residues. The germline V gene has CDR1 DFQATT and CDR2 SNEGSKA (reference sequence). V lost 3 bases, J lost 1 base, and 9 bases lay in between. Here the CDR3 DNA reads TGCAGTGCTAGGGTCAGGGGGAACACCGGGGAGCTGTTTTTT. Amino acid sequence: CSARVRGNTGELFF.

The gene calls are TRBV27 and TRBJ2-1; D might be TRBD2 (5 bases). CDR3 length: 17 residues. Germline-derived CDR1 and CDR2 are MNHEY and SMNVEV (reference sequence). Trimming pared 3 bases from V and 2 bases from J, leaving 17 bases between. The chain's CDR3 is CASSLGTRSRTYNEQFF. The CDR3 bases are TGTGCCAGCAGTTTGGGTACTAGGTCCCGAACCTACAATGAGCAGTTCTTC.

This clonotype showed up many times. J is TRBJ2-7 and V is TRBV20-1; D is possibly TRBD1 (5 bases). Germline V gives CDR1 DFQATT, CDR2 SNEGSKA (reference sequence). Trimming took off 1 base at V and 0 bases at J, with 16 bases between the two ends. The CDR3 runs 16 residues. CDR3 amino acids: CSARGGQIVSSYEQYF. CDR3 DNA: TGCAGTGCTAGAGGTGGACAAATAGTGAGCTCCTACGAGCAGTACTTC.

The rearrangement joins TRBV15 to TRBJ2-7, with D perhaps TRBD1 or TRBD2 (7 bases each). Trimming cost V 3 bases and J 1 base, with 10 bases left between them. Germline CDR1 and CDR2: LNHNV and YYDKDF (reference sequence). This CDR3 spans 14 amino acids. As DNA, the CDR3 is TGTGCCACCAGCAGCAGGGGGGGTTCCTACGAGCAGTACTTC. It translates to CATSSRGGSYEQYF. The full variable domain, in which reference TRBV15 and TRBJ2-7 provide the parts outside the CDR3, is DAMVIQNPRYQVTQFGKPVTLSCSQTLNHNVMYWYQQKSSQAPKLLFHYYDKDFNNEADTPDNFQSRRPNTSFCFLDIRSPGLGDTAMYLCATSSRGGSYEQYFGPGTRLTVT.

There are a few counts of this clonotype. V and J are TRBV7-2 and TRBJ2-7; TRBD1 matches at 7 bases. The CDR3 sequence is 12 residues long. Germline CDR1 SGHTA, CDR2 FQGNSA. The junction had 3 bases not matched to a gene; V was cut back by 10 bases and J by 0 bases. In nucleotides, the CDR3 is TGTGCCATCGACAGGGACTCCTACGAGCAGTACTTC. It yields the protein CAIDRDSYEQYF.

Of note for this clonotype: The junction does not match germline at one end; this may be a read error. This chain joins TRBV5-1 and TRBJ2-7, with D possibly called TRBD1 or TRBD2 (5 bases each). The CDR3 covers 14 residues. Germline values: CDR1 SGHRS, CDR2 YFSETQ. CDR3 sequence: CASSSRGRPYEQYF. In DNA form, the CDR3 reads TGTGCCAGCAGCAGCCGGGGCCGGCCCTACGAGCAGTACTTC.